The rows below give T cell receptor beta chains drawn from one sample of a study of post-analysis software for immune sequencing data. TCRdb reprocessed the PCR reads with MiXCR, giving one entry per CDR3 protein. The sample includes 820,000 or so distinct CDR3 sequences, under 70% of them seen just once. Sequencing was performed on blood. The source of these receptors is a girl aged 10 to 17 with multiple sclerosis. Each CDR3 is given with its conserved first and last residue. Each record gives: V gene, clone size, J gene, D gene, CDR3 DNA, CDR3 protein. The D gene is left open where the match is weak. The size of a clone is reported for some rows only, either as once, few or many, or as a class for expanded clones.

>TRBV20-1|.|TRBJ2-7|.
TGCAGTGCTAGAGATGCGACAGGTGGCTACGAGCAGTACTTC
CSARDATGGYEQYF
>TRBV5-1|.|TRBJ2-5|.
TGCGCCAGCAGCTTGGATCCCGGGAACCAAGAGACCCAGTACTTC
CASSLDPGNQETQYF
>TRBV4-1|.|TRBJ2-7|TRBD2
TGCGCCAGCAGCCACCTCCTAGCGGACGAGCAGTACTTC
CASSHLLADEQYF
>TRBV29-1|.|TRBJ2-1|.
TGCAGCGTTGATAAGGGACTTGGGGGAGGGCAGTTCTTC
CSVDKGLGGGQFF
>TRBV4-1|.|TRBJ2-7|TRBD1
TGCGCCAGCAGCCAACCGGGACAGGGGGCACTCGAGCAGTACTTC
CASSQPGQGALEQYF
>TRBV12-3/TRBV12-4|.|TRBJ2-5|TRBD2
TGTGCCAGCAGTTCCCCCGGACTAGGCCAAGAGACCCAGTACTTC
CASSSPGLGQETQYF
>TRBV28|.|TRBJ2-5|.
TGTGCCAGCAGTCAGGAGGTCGGCGGGACGTACCAAGAGACCCAGTACTTC
CASSQEVGGTYQETQYF
>TRBV20-1|few|TRBJ2-1|TRBD2
TGCAGTGCTAGAGTAGGAGGGAGGGCCACCCTTGGGCAGTTCTTC
CSARVGGRATLGQFF
>TRBV29-1|few|TRBJ2-5|.
TGCAGCGTTCGGGGCGGGCAGCTACAAGAGACCCAGTACTTC
CSVRGGQLQETQYF
>TRBV29-1|.|TRBJ2-3|TRBD2
TGCAGCGTTGACGGCGGGAGGGCTGCAGATACGCAGTATTTT
CSVDGGRAADTQYF
>TRBV28|few|TRBJ1-6|.
TGTGCCAGCAGTTTGAGTCCCTTTGGGGCGGTGGACAATTCACCCCTCCACTTT
CASSLSPFGAVDNSPLHF
>TRBV7-9|.|TRBJ2-4|TRBD1
TGTGCCAGCAGCCCGGGACAGAAGGAGCAGTACTTC
CASSPGQKEQYF
>TRBV19|.|TRBJ2-3|.
TGTGCCAGTAGTTCCCACTCCTTCCCTAGCACAGATACGCAGTATTTT
CASSSHSFPSTDTQYF
>TRBV7-9|few|TRBJ1-6|.
TGTGCCAGCAGCTTAGGTTATAATTCACCCCTCCACTTT
CASSLGYNSPLHF
>TRBV15|.|TRBJ2-3|.
TGTGCCACCAGCAGAGATCGAACTTGGCGGGAATTGTGGGATACGCAGTATTTT
CATSRDRTWRELWDTQYF
>TRBV20-1|.|TRBJ2-3|TRBD2
TGCAGTGCTCCTTCGACTAGCGGGGGACGGGATACGCAGTATTTT
CSAPSTSGGRDTQYF
>TRBV10-2|few|TRBJ2-1|TRBD2
TGCGCCAGCAGTGGTATTGGACTAGCGGGAAGTGAGCAGTTCTTC
CASSGIGLAGSEQFF
>TRBV7-7|.|TRBJ2-7|TRBD1
TGTGCCATCTTTCCTACCAGATCCGGACAGGGTCGGGTAGCACTCGAGCAGTACTTC
CAIFPTRSGQGRVALEQYF
>TRBV29-1|.|TRBJ2-7|TRBD1
TGCAGCGTTGGCGGACAGGGGCGCTACGAGCAGTACTTC
CSVGGQGRYEQYF
>TRBV7-9|.|TRBJ2-7|.
TGTGCCAGCAGCCCGAAGGGCGACCTCTACGAGCAGTACTTC
CASSPKGDLYEQYF
>TRBV7-2|.|TRBJ2-3|TRBD1
TGTGCCAGCAGCTTAGCGACAGGGCATGATACGCAGTATTTT
CASSLATGHDTQYF
>TRBV7-7|few|TRBJ2-7|TRBD2
TGTGCTAGCAGCCCGAGGGGCGGGAGGGTTGCCGGCGAGCAGTACTTC
CASSPRGGRVAGEQYF
>TRBV20-1|few|TRBJ1-2|.
TGCAGTGCTATTAACTATGGCTACACCTTC
CSAINYGYTF
>TRBV7-2|.|TRBJ2-2|.
TGTGCCAGCAGCTTACCCGGACCTAACACCGGGGAGCTGTTTTTT
CASSLPGPNTGELFF
>TRBV5-1|few|TRBJ2-3|.
TGCGCCAGCAGCTTGGCGGGAGCGGGCACAGATACGCAGTATTTT
CASSLAGAGTDTQYF
>TRBV20-1|.|TRBJ2-1|TRBD2
TGCAGTGCTAGGCTCGCGGGAGCCCCCTACAATGAGCAGTTCTTC
CSARLAGAPYNEQFF
>TRBV5-1|.|TRBJ2-5|.
TGTGCCAGCAGCTTAGGTCTGGGAGAGACCCAGTACTTC
CASSLGLGETQYF
>TRBV20-1|.|TRBJ2-1|.
TGCAGTGCTAGAGATCTCGGCTTACCGAGAGGGAATGAGCAGTTCTTC
CSARDLGLPRGNEQFF
>TRBV5-1|.|TRBJ2-3|.
TGTGCCAGCAGTTCGGGAGCCACAGATACGCAGTATTTT
CASSSGATDTQYF
>TRBV29-1|few|TRBJ2-5|TRBD2
TGCAGCGTTGAAGATCCTATTAGCCCGGGAGGGCCGGGAGAGACCCAGTACTTC
CSVEDPISPGGPGETQYF
>TRBV6-1|.|TRBJ1-1|TRBD1
TGTGCCAGCATCAGTTTCCTACCTCGAGCAGGACAGGGGAACACTGAAGCTTTCTTT
CASISFLPRAGQGNTEAFF
>TRBV21-1|.|TRBJ2-3|.
TGTGCCAGCAGGCACGGGGGAAGCACAGATACGCAGTATTTT
CASRHGGSTDTQYF
>TRBV29-1|.|TRBJ2-7|TRBD1
TGCAGCGCCAGTCAGACGGGGGGACAGGGGGCATACGAGCAGTACTTC
CSASQTGGQGAYEQYF
>TRBV5-5|.|TRBJ2-2|.
TGTGCCAGCAGCTTGTTTCGGTCCGTCGGGGAGCTGTTTTTT
CASSLFRSVGELFF
>TRBV7-3|few|TRBJ2-1|.
TGTGCCAGCAGCCACGGGGGAACCGAAAATGAGCAGTTCTTC
CASSHGGTENEQFF
>TRBV9|.|TRBJ1-2|.
TGTGCCAGCAGCGTAGATGGGGGGCTTGACTATGGCTACACCTTC
CASSVDGGLDYGYTF
>TRBV10-3|few|TRBJ2-1|TRBD2
TGTGCCATCAGTGTGGGGACTAGCGGGGGTTCCTACAATGAGCAGTTCTTC
CAISVGTSGGSYNEQFF
>TRBV6-1|.|TRBJ2-7|.
TGTGCCGCTACTAGCAGTCGGTACGAGCAGTACTTC
CAATSSRYEQYF
>TRBV10-3|.|TRBJ1-1|.
TGTGCCATCAGTGGCCGCCTCACTGAAGCTTTCTTT
CAISGRLTEAFF
>TRBV15|.|TRBJ2-7|.
TGTGCCACCAGCAATCAGGGTAACGAGCCCTACGAGCAGTACTTC
CATSNQGNEPYEQYF
>TRBV5-6|.|TRBJ2-7|.
TGTGCCAGCAGCTTTCTAATATACTCTAGCTCCTACGAGCAGTACTTC
CASSFLIYSSSYEQYF
>TRBV12-3/TRBV12-4|once|TRBJ1-4|.
TGTGCCAGCAGGATATCCGGGGTCGAGGAAAAACTGTTTTTT
CASRISGVEEKLFF